Each of the 10 T cell receptor beta chains below was sequenced from the same sample in a study of T cells in Graves' hyperthyroidism and ophthalmopathy. RNA transcripts yielded amplified TCR beta CDR3 regions. Researchers ran a first-round RT-PCR on the TCR CDR3 using the HTBI primer set. Each CDR3 protein is one row after TCRdb ran MiXCR on the multiplex PCR reads. The sample includes under 400,000 distinct CDR3 sequences, over 15% of them seen just once. Sequencing was carried out using blood. The origin of the receptors is a woman aged 45-59 years with Graves' hyperthyroidism.

This chain connects TRBV20-1 to TRBJ1-2; D is unclear. Looked up from germline, CDR1 is DFQATT and CDR2 is SNEGSKA (reference sequence). The CDR3 is 13 amino acids. The V gene lost 1 base and the J gene lost 7 bases, with 13 bases spanning the gap. CDR3 loop: CSARAEDKGGYTF. The CDR3 DNA follows: TGCAGTGCTAGAGCGGAGGATAAGGGTGGCTACACCTTC.

The sample holds many counts of this clonotype. The chain combines TRBV5-6 with TRBJ2-3; TRBD2 agrees at 9 bases. There are 16 residues in the CDR3. The trim removed 1 base at V and 2 bases at J, leaving 5 bases unmatched. CDR1 is SGHDT and CDR2 is YYEEEE in the germline V gene. In DNA, the CDR3 is TGTGCCAGCAGCTTGTACCTAGCGGGGATCACAGATACGCAGTATTTT. Residues: CASSLYLAGITDTQYF.

V is TRBV12-3 or TRBV12-4 and J is TRBJ1-3; TRBD1 matches at 8 bases. This CDR3 spans 15 amino acids. V was clipped by 6 bases and J by 0 bases; unmatched bases: 4. The CDR3 sequence is CASRKQGASGNTIYF. Here the CDR3 DNA reads TGTGCCAGCAGAAAGCAGGGGGCCTCTGGAAACACCATATATTTT.

This clonotype was observed many times. This chain connects TRBV3-1 to TRBJ2-2; D is uncertain. Between the trimmed V and J ends, which lost 3 bases and 2 bases, there was a span of 7 bases. The CDR3 spans 14 residues. Per the germline V gene, CDR1 is LGHDT and CDR2 is YNNKEL (reference sequence). The DNA of the CDR3 is TGTGCCAGCAGCCACCGGGCAAACACCGGGGAGCTGTTTTTT. Its protein product is CASSHRANTGELFF. The entire variable domain, with the rest obtained from reference TRBV3-1 and TRBJ2-2, is as follows: DTAVSQTPKYLVTQMGNDKSIKCEQNLGHDTMYWYKQDSKKFLKIMFSYNNKELIINETVPNRFSPKSPDKAHLNLHINSLELGDSAVYFCASSHRANTGELFFGEGSRLTVL.

This clonotype came up many times. The rearrangement joins TRBV6-5 to TRBJ2-7; D is ambiguous. CDR3 length equals 16 residues. Germline CDR1 reads MNHEY; CDR2 reads SVGAGI. With 0 bases removed from V and 1 base from J, the gap between germline ends came to 13 bases. Here the CDR3 DNA reads TGTGCCAGCAGTTACTCGAATGAGCGCCGGTCCTACGAGCAGTACTTC. This translates into CASSYSNERRSYEQYF.

In its sample, this clonotype was seen many times. This rearrangement joins TRBV20-1 to TRBJ1-4, with 7 bases that match TRBD1. Per germline, CDR1 DFQATT and CDR2 SNEGSKA (reference sequence). The CDR3 length is 13 residues. V shed 1 base and J 7 bases; nucleotides not matched to a gene: 3. The CDR3 sequence: CSARGTGLEKLFF. DNA for the CDR3: TGCAGTGCTAGAGGGACAGGACTTGAAAAACTGTTTTTT.

This clonotype appeared once. The chain employs TRBV10-2 and TRBJ2-7; a weak D match, TRBD1 (6 bases). The germline gives CDR1 WSHSY, CDR2 SAAADI. The CDR3 spans 14 residues. V was cut by 6 bases and J by 3 bases, with 15 bases left in between. CDR3 residues: CASREGQGGYEQYF. The DNA for the CDR3 is TGCGCCAGCAGAGAAGGACAAGGGGGCTACGAGCAGTACTTC.

This clonotype has just a few counts. V and J are TRBV5-6 and TRBJ1-1, with D possibly matching TRBD1 (5 bases). The CDR3 sequence is 14 residues long. V was pared by 2 bases and J by 4 bases, with 12 bases between. Germline CDR1 SGHDT, CDR2 YYEEEE. CDR3 bases: TGTGCCAGCAGCTTTGGAATAGGGGCCACTGAAGCTTTCTTT. This sequence encodes CASSFGIGATEAFF.

This clonotype was seen only a few times. The chain is built from TRBV4-1 and TRBJ1-1; D is uncertain. CDR3 size: 12 residues. From germline, CDR1 is MGHRA and CDR2 YSYEKL. Trimming cost V 1 base and J 11 bases, with 11 bases left between them. CDR3 loop: CASSQVAGGAFF. CDR3 DNA sequence: TGCGCCAGCAGCCAAGTTGCAGGTGGGGCTTTCTTT.

This clonotype was recorded many times. The chain is built from TRBV3-1 and TRBJ2-5; D is unresolved. The length of the CDR3 is 18 residues. CDR1 and CDR2 (germline): LGHDT, YNNKEL (reference sequence). The V and J ends lost 1 base and 0 bases respectively, with 18 bases between them. Written as DNA, the CDR3 is TGTGCCAGCAGCCAAGCGGATGTCTCCCGACCGGACCAAGAGACCCAGTACTTC. It translates to CASSQADVSRPDQETQYF.